The 3 T cell receptor beta chains given below trace back to one sample, sequenced in a study of blood T cell repertoires in COVID-19. TCRdb's copy holds only in-frame clones and misses some; the assay was immunoSEQ multiplex PCR. The data contain about 150,000 clones, approximately 86% of them singletons. Sequenced: peripheral blood. Receptor source: a woman aged 80 or over with COVID-19, enrolled during active disease.

V usage is TRBV7-6 and J usage is TRBJ1-3; 7 bases are shared with TRBD1. Germline V gives CDR1 SGHVS, CDR2 FNYEAQ. This CDR3 has 15 amino acids. V gave up 5 bases and J gave up 0 bases; unmatched junction bases: 4. CDR3 nucleotides: TGTGCCAGCAGCCTCGGACAGGACTCTGGAAACACCATATATTTT. Amino acid sequence: CASSLGQDSGNTIYF.

The chain couples TRBV14 to TRBJ1-1; a weak D match, TRBD1 (6 bases). This CDR3 region has 13 residues. Trimming removed 3 bases at V and 2 bases at J, with 7 bases between. Germline CDR1 is SGHDN and CDR2 is FVKESK. CDR3 sequence (DNA): TGTGCCAGCAGCCAGGGGACAAACACTGAAGCTTTCTTT. Amino acids: CASSQGTNTEAFF. Looking up the rest from reference TRBV14 and TRBJ1-1 gives the full variable domain: EAGVTQFPSHSVIEKGQTVTLRCDPISGHDNLYWYRRVMGKEIKFLLHFVKESKQDESGMPNNRFLAERTGGTYSTLKVQPAELEDSGVYFCASSQGTNTEAFFGQGTRLTVV.

A single count supports this clone. This chain joins TRBV29-1 and TRBJ1-1, with D unclear. Per germline, CDR1 SQVTM and CDR2 ANQGSEA. The CDR3 extends over 12 amino acids. V lost 4 bases, J lost 5 bases, and 11 bases lay in between. This CDR3 reads CSVGQAGTEAFF. The DNA for the CDR3 is TGCAGCGTTGGCCAGGCGGGGACTGAAGCTTTCTTT. Complete variable domain (other parts from reference TRBV29-1 and TRBJ1-1): SAVISQKPSRDICQRGTSLTIQCQVDSQVTMMFWYRQQPGQSLTLIATANQGSEATYESGFVIDKFPISRPNLTFSTLTVSNMSPEDSSIYLCSVGQAGTEAFFGQGTRLTVV.